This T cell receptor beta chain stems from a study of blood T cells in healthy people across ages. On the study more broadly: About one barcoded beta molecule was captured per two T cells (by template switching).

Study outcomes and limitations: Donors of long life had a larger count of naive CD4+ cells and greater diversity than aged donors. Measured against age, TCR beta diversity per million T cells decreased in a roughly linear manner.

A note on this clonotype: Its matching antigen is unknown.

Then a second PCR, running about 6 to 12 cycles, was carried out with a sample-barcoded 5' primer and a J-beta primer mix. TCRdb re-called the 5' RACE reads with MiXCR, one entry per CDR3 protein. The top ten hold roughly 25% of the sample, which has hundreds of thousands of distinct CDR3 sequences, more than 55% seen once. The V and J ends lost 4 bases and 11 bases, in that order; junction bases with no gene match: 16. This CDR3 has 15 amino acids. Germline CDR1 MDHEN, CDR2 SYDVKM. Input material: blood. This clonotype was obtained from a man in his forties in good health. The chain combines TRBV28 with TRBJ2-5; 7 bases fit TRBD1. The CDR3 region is CASSSRDRVLNEQYF. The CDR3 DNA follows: TGTGCCAGCAGTTCCCGAGACAGGGTGCTCAATGAGCAGTACTTC.